The clone carrying this T cell receptor (beta chain) was seen at least ten times. This entry is derived from a study of regulatory T cells in long-lasting Graves disease. Regarding time point: newly diagnosed GD, antithyroid drugs for less than 3 months. After RNA was extracted from PBMCs, the TCR library was made from it. With 0 bases removed from V and 3 bases from J, the gap between germline ends came to 11 bases. This CDR3 has 14 residues. Germline CDR1 GTSNPN, CDR2 SVGIG (reference sequence). Combining iRepertoire HTBI primers with Arm-PCR of CDR3 regions, the authors built TCR beta libraries. A single record per CDR3 protein comes from TCRdb applying MiXCR to the multiplex PCR reads. The sample yields 580,000 or so distinct CDR3 sequences, about 15% seen once. This same sample was also part of a study on T cells in Graves' hyperthyroidism and ophthalmopathy. That work adds: Using the HTBI primer set, a first-round RT-PCR was run on the TCR CDR3.

The sequence came from a man aged 18 to 35 with Graves disease. The starting material was peripheral blood mononuclear cells (PBMCs), obtained at new diagnosis, from a patient treated with antithyroid drugs. This rearrangement joins TRBV30 to TRBJ1-1, with D possibly matching TRBD1 (5 bases). The CDR3 sequence: CAWSVQGRDTEAFF. The DNA of the CDR3 is TGTGCCTGGAGTGTGCAGGGACGGGACACTGAAGCTTTCTTT.